This TCR beta chain was sequenced in a study of a mutant IDH1 vaccine in newly diagnosed glioma. Background on the study: Vaccination of patients was performed eight times, in weeks 1, 3, 5, 7, 11, 15, 19 and 23. Earlier treatment was radiotherapy, temozolomide, or both, with most getting both.

Trimming removed 3 bases from V and 2 bases from J, with 11 bases in between. This CDR3 has 13 amino acids. Germline V gives CDR1 GTSNPN, CDR2 SVGIG (reference sequence). Described time point: week 5, during vaccination. Topical imiquimod accompanied each vaccine dose, which consisted of 300 ug of mutant IDH1 20-mer peptide. New astrocytomas of WHO grade 3 or 4 that were IDH1-mutant and ATRX-lost were found in the donors. This table comes from immunoSEQ multiplex PCR, and its TCRdb copy is limited to in-frame clones, with some not included. Found here are tens of thousands of clones, 91% of them singletons; the top ten hold more than 0.5%. Comment on this clone: Its antigen is unidentified.

Overall study results and limits: Detectable vaccine-induced immune responses arose in around 93% of patients.

The chain has TRBV30 and TRBJ2-7; D might be TRBD1 (5 bases). The sequence was obtained from a woman in her forties or fifties with glioma. The sample was PBMCs, taken from a glioma patient whose treatment included an IDH1 peptide vaccine. The CDR3 region is CAWSRTTPYEQYF. The DNA for the CDR3 is TGTGCCTGGAGCAGGACAACCCCCTACGAGCAGTACTTC.